Shown below are 12 T cell receptor beta chains from a single sample sequenced in a study of T cell responses to AZD1222 COVID-19 vaccine. Only in-frame clones appear in the TCRdb table, and some are missing; sequencing was by immunoSEQ multiplex PCR. The repertoire consists of around 140,000 clones, with 89% occurring once and the leading ten covering just under 3%. The sample in question was peripheral blood, obtained on day 0 of AZD1222 vaccination. The receptor source for this set is an adult in good health.

V gene TRBV5-1 combines with J gene TRBJ2-1; 7 bases are shared with TRBD1. J gave up 5 bases and V 0 bases, and 8 bases lay outside the gene matches. The CDR3 covers 16 residues. Germline assignment: CDR1 SGHRS and CDR2 YFSETQ. This CDR3 is CASSLGDRTRNNEQFF. The CDR3 DNA reads TGCGCCAGCAGCTTGGGGGACAGAACCCGAAACAATGAGCAGTTCTTC.

The genes are TRBV5-1 and TRBJ2-3, with 12 bases matching TRBD2. The CDR3 runs to 17 residues. Trimming cost V 5 bases and J 4 bases; bases outside gene matches: 11. In germline, CDR1 is SGHRS, CDR2 YFSETQ. The CDR3 sequence: CASSPTGTSGRADTQYF. The CDR3 coding sequence is TGCGCCAGCAGTCCGACCGGGACTAGCGGGCGGGCAGATACGCAGTATTTT.

Only a few counts were recorded for this clone. The chain couples TRBV5-6 to TRBJ1-2, with 7 nucleotides matching TRBD1. With V trimmed by 4 bases and J by 4 bases, 16 bases remained unmatched. CDR3 length equals 17 residues. Germline values: CDR1 SGHDT, CDR2 YYEEEE. CDR3 region: CASSGFLGTAPSYGYTF. The CDR3 DNA reads as TGTGCCAGCAGCGGATTTCTAGGGACAGCTCCTTCCTATGGCTACACCTTC.

V and J are TRBV20-1 and TRBJ2-7; the D is unclear. CDR1 is DFQATT and CDR2 is SNEGSKA in the germline V gene (reference sequence). V lost 5 bases and J lost 6, with 11 bases in between. The CDR3 totals 11 residues. CDR3 region: CSASRHREQYF. DNA for the CDR3: TGCAGTGCTTCCCGACACCGCGAGCAGTACTTC.

The rearrangement links TRBV5-8 to TRBJ2-5; D call uncertain. Germline CDR1 is SGHTS and CDR2 is YDEGEE. V lost 4 bases, J lost 0 bases, and 10 bases lay in between. The CDR3 length is 14 residues. DNA of the CDR3: TGTGCCAGCAGCCCCCGGGCGTACCAAGAGACCCAGTACTTC. The encoded protein is CASSPRAYQETQYF.

This chain links TRBV10-2 with TRBJ2-7; tentative D call: TRBD2 (7 bases). Germline V gives CDR1 WSHSY, CDR2 SAAADI. There are 16 residues in the CDR3. The V and J ends lost 4 bases and 0 bases respectively, with 16 bases between them. The CDR3 nucleotides read TGCGCCAGCAGTGGAATTAGGGGGGGAAGCTCCTACGAGCAGTACTTC. It encodes CASSGIRGGSSYEQYF.

The chain joins TRBV5-1 to TRBJ1-4; D unresolved. The length of the CDR3 is 16 residues. In germline, CDR1 is SGHRS, CDR2 YFSETQ. V lost 4 bases, J lost 10 bases, and 23 bases lay in between. DNA of the CDR3: TGCGCCAGCAGCGTCCTCCCTCTAGAGCCCTTTTCAAAACTGTTTTTT. Its translation is CASSVLPLEPFSKLFF.

The chain combines TRBV28 with TRBJ2-7; no definite D call. Germline V gene data show CDR1 as MDHEN and CDR2 as SYDVKM. Trimming took off 3 bases at V and 5 bases at J, with 8 bases between the two ends. CDR3 length: 12 amino acids. CDR3 sequence: CASSLDLHEQYF. DNA for the CDR3: TGTGCCAGCAGTTTGGACCTCCACGAGCAGTACTTC.

CDR3 in DNA: TGTGCCAGCAGCCGTGGCGGGAGCCAAGAGACCCAGTACTTC. Its translation is CASSRGGSQETQYF. This rearrangement joins TRBV11-1 to TRBJ2-5; 7 positions match TRBD2. CDR3 length: 14 amino acids. V was pared by 5 bases and J by 1 base, with 4 bases of the junction left unmatched. CDR1 is SGHAT and CDR2 is FQDESV in the germline V gene (reference sequence).

The chain uses TRBV19 and TRBJ1-4; the D is unclear. The CDR3 has 15 amino acids. The V gene lost 3 bases and the J gene lost 4 bases, with 12 bases spanning the gap. Germline lookup yields CDR1 LNHDA and CDR2 SQIVND (reference sequence). The CDR3 DNA follows: TGTGCCAGTAGTATCCGGCAGCCCAATAATGAAAAACTGTTTTTT. Translation gives CASSIRQPNNEKLFF.

This clone has a single count. The J gene is TRBJ2-7, the V gene TRBV7-8; unclear D gene. Germline CDR1 SGHVS, CDR2 FQNEAQ. V dropped 1 base and J dropped 4 bases, with 5 bases sitting between them. The CDR3 runs to 12 residues. The CDR3 bases are TGTGCCAGCAGCTTAGGGACGTACGAGCAGTACTTC. It translates to CASSLGTYEQYF. The whole variable domain, filled in from reference TRBV7-8 and TRBJ2-7, reads GAGVSQSPRYKVAKRGQDVALRCDPISGHVSLFWYQQALGQGPEFLTYFQNEAQLDKSGLPSDRFFAERPEGSVSTLKIQRTQQEDSAVYLCASSLGTYEQYFGPGTRLTVT.

The chain employs TRBV6-2 or TRBV6-3 and TRBJ2-5; TRBD2 is a possible D gene (6 bases). Trimming took 4 bases from V and 2 from J, leaving 11 bases between them. Germline CDR1 is MNHEY and CDR2 is SVGEGT. The CDR3 has 14 residues. This CDR3 is CASSSPRGQETQYF. For the CDR3, the DNA is TGTGCCAGCAGTTCCCCGCGGGGTCAAGAGACCCAGTACTTC.